This T cell receptor (beta chain) was found in a study of T cell changes during pregnancy in multiple sclerosis. The table came from immunoSEQ multiplex PCR; TCRdb's copy has only in-frame clones and leaves some out. This table has over 80,000 clones, 90% to 95% appearing once. V shed 7 bases, J shed 2 bases, and the junction held 3 bases outside the gene matches. The CDR3 is made up of 15 amino acids. Germline CDR1 and CDR2: SGDLS and YYNGEE. This sequence joins TRBV9 and TRBJ2-2; TRBD2 agrees at 12 bases. This TCR derives from a female donor in good health, enrolled as a control in a pregnancy study. This specimen consisted of peripheral blood, obtained in the third trimester of pregnancy. The CDR3 nucleotides are TGTGCCAGCGGACTAGCGGGATATAACACCGGGGAGCTGTTTTTT. This translates into CASGLAGYNTGELFF.